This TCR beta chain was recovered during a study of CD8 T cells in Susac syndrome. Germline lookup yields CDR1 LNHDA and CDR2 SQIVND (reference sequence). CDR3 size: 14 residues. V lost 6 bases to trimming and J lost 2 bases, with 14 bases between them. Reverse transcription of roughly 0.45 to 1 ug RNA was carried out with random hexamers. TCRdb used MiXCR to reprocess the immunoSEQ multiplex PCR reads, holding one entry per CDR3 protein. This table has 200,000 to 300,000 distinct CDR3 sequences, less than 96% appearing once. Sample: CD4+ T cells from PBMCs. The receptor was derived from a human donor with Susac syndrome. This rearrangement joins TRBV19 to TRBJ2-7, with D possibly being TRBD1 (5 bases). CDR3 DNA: TGTGCCAGTAGGGCAGGGTTATTAGCCTACGAGCAGTACTTC. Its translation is CASRAGLLAYEQYF.